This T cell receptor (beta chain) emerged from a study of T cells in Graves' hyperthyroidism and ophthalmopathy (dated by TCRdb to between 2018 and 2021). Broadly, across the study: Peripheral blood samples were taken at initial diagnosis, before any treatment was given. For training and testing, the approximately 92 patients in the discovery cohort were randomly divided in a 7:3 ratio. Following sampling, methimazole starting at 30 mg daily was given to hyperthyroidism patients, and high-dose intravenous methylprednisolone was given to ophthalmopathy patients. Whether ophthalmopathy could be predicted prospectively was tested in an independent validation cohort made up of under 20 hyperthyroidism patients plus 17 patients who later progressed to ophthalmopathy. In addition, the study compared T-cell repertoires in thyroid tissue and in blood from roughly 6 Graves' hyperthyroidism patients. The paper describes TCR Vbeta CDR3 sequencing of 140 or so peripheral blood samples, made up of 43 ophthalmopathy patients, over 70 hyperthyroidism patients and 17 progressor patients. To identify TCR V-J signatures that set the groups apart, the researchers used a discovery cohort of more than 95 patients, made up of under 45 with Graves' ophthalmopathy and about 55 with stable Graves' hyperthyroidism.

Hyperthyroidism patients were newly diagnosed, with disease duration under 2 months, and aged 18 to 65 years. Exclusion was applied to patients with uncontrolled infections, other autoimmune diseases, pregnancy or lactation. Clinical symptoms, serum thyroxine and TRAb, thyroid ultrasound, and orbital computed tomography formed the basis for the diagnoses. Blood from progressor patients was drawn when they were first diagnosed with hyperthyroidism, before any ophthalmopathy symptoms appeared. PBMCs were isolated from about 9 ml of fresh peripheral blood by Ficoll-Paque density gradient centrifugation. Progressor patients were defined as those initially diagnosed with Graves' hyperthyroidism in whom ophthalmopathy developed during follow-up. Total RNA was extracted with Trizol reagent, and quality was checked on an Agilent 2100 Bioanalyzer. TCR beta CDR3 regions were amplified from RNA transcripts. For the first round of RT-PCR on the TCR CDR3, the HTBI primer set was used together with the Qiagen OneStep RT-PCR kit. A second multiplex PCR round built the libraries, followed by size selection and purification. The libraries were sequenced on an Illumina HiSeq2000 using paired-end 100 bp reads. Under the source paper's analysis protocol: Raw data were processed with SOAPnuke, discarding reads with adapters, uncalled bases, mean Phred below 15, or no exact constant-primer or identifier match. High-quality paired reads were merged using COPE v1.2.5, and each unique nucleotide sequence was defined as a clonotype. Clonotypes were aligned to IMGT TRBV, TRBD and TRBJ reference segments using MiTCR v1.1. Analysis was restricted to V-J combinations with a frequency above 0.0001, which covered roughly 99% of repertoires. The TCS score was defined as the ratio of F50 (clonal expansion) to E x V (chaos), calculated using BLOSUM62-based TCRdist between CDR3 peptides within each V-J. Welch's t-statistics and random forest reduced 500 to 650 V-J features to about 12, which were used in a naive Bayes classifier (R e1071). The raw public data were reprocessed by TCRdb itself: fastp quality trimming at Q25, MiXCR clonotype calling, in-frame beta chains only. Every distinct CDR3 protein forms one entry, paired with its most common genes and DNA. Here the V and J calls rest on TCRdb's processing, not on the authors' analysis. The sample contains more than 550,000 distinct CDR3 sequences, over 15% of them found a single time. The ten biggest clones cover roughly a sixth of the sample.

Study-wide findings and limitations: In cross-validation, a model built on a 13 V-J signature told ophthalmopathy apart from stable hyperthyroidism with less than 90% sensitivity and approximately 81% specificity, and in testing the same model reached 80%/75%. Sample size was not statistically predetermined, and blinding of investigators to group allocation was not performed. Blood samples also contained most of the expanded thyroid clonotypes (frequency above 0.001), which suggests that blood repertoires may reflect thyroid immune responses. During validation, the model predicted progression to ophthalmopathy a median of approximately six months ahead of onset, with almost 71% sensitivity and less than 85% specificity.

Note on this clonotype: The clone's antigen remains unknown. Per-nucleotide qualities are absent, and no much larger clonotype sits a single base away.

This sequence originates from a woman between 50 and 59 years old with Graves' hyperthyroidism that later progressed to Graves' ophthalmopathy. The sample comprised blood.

CDR3 region: CASSVEGSGYQETQYF. The DNA sequence follows: TGTGCCAGCAGCGTAGAAGGTTCAGGGTACCAAGAGACCCAGTACTTC. The chain was built from TRBV9 and TRBJ2-5; TRBD1 is perhaps the D gene, given 5 matching bases. The germline V gene supplies CDR1 SGDLS and CDR2 YYNGEE. V and J lose 0 bases and 0 bases, and a span of 12 bases separates them. From the cysteine up to the phenylalanine, the CDR3 has a length of 16 residues. Only CDR3 DNA remains: 48 bases, in frame from the first base.